This entry concerns a single TCR beta chain. What it recognizes is unknown. This sample is drawn from a study of T cell responses to AZD1222 COVID-19 vaccine. General observations from the study: Just 5 to 7 AZD1222 recipients tested seropositive at baseline. Unmutated variant regions are reportedly targeted by nearly half of spike-specific TCRs.

Generated by immunoSEQ multiplex PCR, the TCRdb table keeps only in-frame clones and is missing some. Of around 140,000 clones detected, roughly 92% appear once; the ten largest clones hold around 1.8%. This CDR3 spans 17 amino acids. In germline, CDR1 is MNHEY, CDR2 SMNVEV (reference sequence). The ends were cut back, 4 bases at V and 6 bases at J, with 19 bases in the middle. This chain joins TRBV27 and TRBJ1-6; D perhaps matches TRBD1 (5 bases). The clonotype comes from an adult in good health. The sample here was peripheral blood, taken on day 0 of AZD1222 vaccination. DNA for the CDR3: TGTGCCAGCAGTTCGCCGTTAGGGGCGCTTGGTAATTCACCCCTCCACTTT. Translated: CASSSPLGALGNSPLHF.